This T cell receptor beta chain was recovered during a study of blood T cell repertoires in COVID-19. As for the study in general: COVID-19 samples from acute and convalescent phases originated in the United States, Italy and Spain. Sources were T cells, B-cell-depleted T cells, or PBMCs; the material itself was cDNA or gDNA.

Assay used: immunoSEQ multiplex PCR; TCRdb lists only in-frame clones, some missing. The sample lists approximately 170,000 clones; 80% to 90% were seen once. This CDR3 is built from 17 residues. Germline V lookup: CDR1 LGHDT, CDR2 YNNKEL (reference sequence). The ends lost 0 bases at V and 8 bases at J; junction bases unmatched: 9. Clinical history as reported by participants underpinned cohort assignment. The sequencing input was PBMCs or T cells enriched from blood (not recorded which). The TCR originated in a woman in her forties or fifties who had recovered from COVID-19. The genes are TRBV3-1 (or the pseudogene TRBV3-2) and TRBJ2-1; 11 bases line up with TRBD2. CDR3 sequence reads: CASSQDLGVAGGDEQFF. CDR3 coding DNA: TGTGCCAGCAGCCAAGATTTGGGAGTAGCGGGAGGGGATGAGCAGTTCTTC.